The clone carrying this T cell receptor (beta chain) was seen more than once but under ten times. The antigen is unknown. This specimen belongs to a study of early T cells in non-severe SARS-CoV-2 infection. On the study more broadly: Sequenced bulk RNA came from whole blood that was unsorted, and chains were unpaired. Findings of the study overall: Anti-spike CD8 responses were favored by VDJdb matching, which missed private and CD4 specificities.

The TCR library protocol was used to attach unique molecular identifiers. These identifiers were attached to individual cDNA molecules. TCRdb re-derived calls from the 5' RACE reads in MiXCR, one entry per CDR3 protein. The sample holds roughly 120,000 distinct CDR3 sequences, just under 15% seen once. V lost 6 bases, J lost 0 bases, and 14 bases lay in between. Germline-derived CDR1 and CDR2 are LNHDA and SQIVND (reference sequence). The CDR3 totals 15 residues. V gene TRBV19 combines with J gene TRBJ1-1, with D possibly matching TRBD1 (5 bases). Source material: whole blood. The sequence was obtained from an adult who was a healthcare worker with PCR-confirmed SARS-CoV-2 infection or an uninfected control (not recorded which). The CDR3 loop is CASRGPGLMNTEAFF. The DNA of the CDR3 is TGTGCCAGTAGGGGGCCCGGCCTTATGAACACTGAAGCTTTCTTT.